The 21 T cell receptor beta chains reported below all come from one sample, sequenced in a study of neoadjuvant nivolumab and ipilimumab in lung cancer. Measured with immunoSEQ multiplex PCR; TCRdb has only the in-frame clones, and not every one. Among approximately 40,000 clones, about 91% were seen once, and the ten largest hold approximately 3.3%. The sample in question was peripheral blood, obtained before neoadjuvant nivolumab, alone or with ipilimumab. These receptors came from an adult with non-small cell lung cancer.

The rearrangement joins TRBV7-9 to TRBJ2-7, with D possibly matching TRBD1 (6 bases). V was pared by 3 bases and J by 5 bases, with 11 bases between. The CDR3 sequence is 13 residues long. The germline CDR1 and CDR2 sequences are SEHNR and FQNEAQ (reference sequence). The CDR3 sequence is CASSFTGLDEQYF. Here the CDR3 DNA reads TGTGCCAGCAGCTTCACAGGGCTGGACGAGCAGTACTTC.

The V and J genes are TRBV11-2 and TRBJ2-7; D is ambiguous. V gave up 0 bases and J gave up 6 bases, with 6 bases separating them. This CDR3 has 12 residues. CDR1 SGHAT and CDR2 FQNNGV come from the germline V gene. In DNA form, the CDR3 reads TGTGCCAGCAGCTTAGATCTAGGCGAGCAGTACTTC. Translating gives CASSLDLGEQYF.

This clone was found once. This chain connects TRBV19 to TRBJ2-2, with 8 bases matching TRBD2. Trimming cost V 7 bases and J 3 bases; bases outside gene matches: 4. Germline loops: CDR1 LNHDA, CDR2 SQIVND (reference sequence). The CDR3 is 14 amino acids. The CDR3 DNA follows: TGTGCCAGTAACGGGGGGGCGGACACCGGGGAGCTGTTTTTT. Its protein product is CASNGGADTGELFF.

The chain carries TRBV10-3 and TRBJ2-3; 11 bases are shared with TRBD2. This CDR3 comprises 14 residues. The V gene end was trimmed by 8 bases and the J gene end by 2 bases; junction bases not matched to a gene: 3. CDR1 and CDR2 (germline): ENHRY, SYGVKD. The CDR3 is CAIRSGGDTDTQYF. CDR3 nucleotides: TGTGCCATCCGTAGCGGGGGGGACACAGATACGCAGTATTTT.

This clone was recorded a few times. The chain carries TRBV27 and TRBJ2-1; possibly TRBD2 for D (5 bases). The CDR3 runs to 16 residues. Germline V CDR1 and CDR2: MNHEY, SMNVEV (reference sequence). V was cut by 6 bases and J by 2 bases, with 17 bases left in between. The CDR3 DNA sequence: TGTGCCAGCAGCCCCACCCTCGGGAAAACCTACAATGAGCAGTTCTTC. It encodes CASSPTLGKTYNEQFF.

The chain couples TRBV7-2 to TRBJ2-5; 11 bases agree with TRBD2. The CDR3 is 15 residues long. Germline V gene data show CDR1 as SGHTA and CDR2 as FQGNSA. After removal of 5 bases from V and 5 bases from J, the junction contained 7 bases not matched to a gene. The CDR3 region is CASSQTSGIWETQYF. CDR3 nucleotides: TGTGCCAGCAGCCAGACTAGCGGGATTTGGGAGACCCAGTACTTC.

V is TRBV11-3 and J is TRBJ2-1; D call uncertain. V was clipped by 5 bases and J by 7 bases, with 9 bases between them. Germline V gene sequence: CDR1 SGHNT, CDR2 YENEEA. This CDR3 has 12 amino acids. In DNA form, the CDR3 reads TGTGCCAGCAGCCTACTACCAAATGAGCAGTTCTTC. Translated, it gives CASSLLPNEQFF.

The chain links TRBV18 to TRBJ1-5; D possibly corresponds to TRBD1 (5 bases). Germline CDR1 KGHSH, CDR2 LQKENI. The CDR3 runs to 15 residues. V was cut by 5 bases and J by 2 bases, with 13 bases left in between. CDR3 protein: CASSMGTEGNQPQHF. CDR3 nucleotides: TGTGCCAGCTCAATGGGGACCGAGGGCAATCAGCCCCAGCATTTT.

This chain joins TRBV11-3 and TRBJ2-7, with D maybe TRBD1 (5 bases). Germline CDR1 and CDR2: SGHNT and YENEEA. Trimming pared 6 bases from V and 1 base from J, leaving 10 bases between. The CDR3 runs to 13 residues. The CDR3 loop is CASSTGVSYEQYF. Written as DNA, the CDR3 is TGTGCCAGCAGTACAGGTGTTTCCTACGAGCAGTACTTC. The full variable domain, its missing parts supplied by reference TRBV11-3 and TRBJ2-7, is EAGVVQSPRYKIIEKKQPVAFWCNPISGHNTLYWYLQNLGQGPELLIRYENEEAVDDSQLPKDRFSAERLKGVDSTLKIQPAELGDSAVYLCASSTGVSYEQYFGPGTRLTVT.

The genes are TRBV30 and TRBJ1-2; D perhaps matches TRBD1 (6 bases). The CDR3 is made up of 14 amino acids. V was shortened by 8 bases and J by 0 bases, with 16 bases between the two germline ends. Germline CDR1 and CDR2: GTSNPN and SVGIG (reference sequence). CDR3 in amino acids: CAMDRDISNYGYTF. The CDR3 coding sequence is TGTGCCATGGATCGGGACATATCTAACTATGGCTACACCTTC.

V usage is TRBV2 and J usage is TRBJ2-7, with 8 nucleotides matching TRBD1. Germline V CDR1 and CDR2: SNHLY, FYNNEI. There are 12 residues in the CDR3. Trimming took 5 bases from V and 6 from J; bases not matched to a gene: 3. The CDR3 protein is CASSQDRAEQYF. The CDR3 nucleotides read TGTGCCAGCAGTCAGGACAGGGCCGAGCAGTACTTC. Variable domain in full (rest from reference TRBV2 and TRBJ2-7): EPEVTQTPSHQVTQMGQEVILRCVPISNHLYFYWYRQILGQKVEFLVSFYNNEISEKSEIFDDQFSVERPDGSNFTLKIRSTKLEDSAMYFCASSQDRAEQYFGPGTRLTVT.

The CDR3 coding sequence is TGTGCCAGTAGTATTCCGGAGGGGACAGGGCACTACGAGCAGTACTTC. Amino acid sequence: CASSIPEGTGHYEQYF. V and J are TRBV19 and TRBJ2-7, with TRBD1 matching 9 bases. This CDR3 region has 16 residues. Germline V gene data show CDR1 as LNHDA and CDR2 as SQIVND (reference sequence). V lost 3 bases, J lost 3 bases, and 9 bases stayed unmatched.

The chain combines TRBV5-1 with TRBJ2-1; D assignment may be TRBD1 or TRBD2 (5 bases each). The germline gives CDR1 SGHRS, CDR2 YFSETQ. The CDR3 has 14 residues. The ends were cut back, 3 bases at V and 3 bases at J, with 10 bases in the middle. The CDR3 DNA is TGCGCCAGCAGCTCCGGGACGGACTACAATGAGCAGTTCTTC. Amino acids: CASSSGTDYNEQFF.

The chain recombines TRBV10-3 with TRBJ2-5; D possibly matches TRBD1 or TRBD2 (6 bases each). V lost 3 bases and J lost 4, with 9 bases in between. Germline values: CDR1 ENHRY, CDR2 SYGVKD. The CDR3 covers 13 residues. This CDR3 reads CAISERGAETQYF. In nucleotides, the CDR3 is TGTGCCATCAGTGAAAGGGGGGCAGAGACCCAGTACTTC.

The chain combines TRBV18 with TRBJ2-5; D is unclear. The ends were cut back, 2 bases at V and 4 bases at J, with 2 bases in the middle. The V gene's germline CDR1 is KGHSH and CDR2 LQKENI. CDR3 length: 11 residues. In DNA form, the CDR3 reads TGTGCCAGCTCACCAGCAGAGACCCAGTACTTC. Encoded protein: CASSPAETQYF.

The chain uses TRBV9 and TRBJ2-3, with D perhaps TRBD2 (5 bases). The germline gives CDR1 SGDLS, CDR2 YYNGEE. The CDR3 is 15 amino acids. V was shortened by 0 bases and J by 0 bases, with 8 bases between the two germline ends. The CDR3: CASSVAASSTDTQYF. The CDR3 DNA follows: TGTGCCAGCAGCGTAGCCGCTAGCAGCACAGATACGCAGTATTTT. Together with reference TRBV9 and TRBJ2-3, the CDR3 gives the full variable domain: DSGVTQTPKHLITATGQRVTLRCSPRSGDLSVYWYQQSLDQGLQFLIQYYNGEERAKGNILERFSAQQFPDLHSELNLSSLELGDSALYFCASSVAASSTDTQYFGPGTRLTVL.

The J gene is TRBJ1-5, the V gene TRBV11-3; D possibly corresponds to TRBD1 (5 bases). The CDR3 loop spans 16 amino acids. V lost 5 bases, J lost 5 bases, and 19 bases lay in between. Germline V lookup: CDR1 SGHNT, CDR2 YENEEA. CDR3 residues: CASSTKWGGTDQPQHF. The CDR3 DNA reads TGTGCCAGCAGCACCAAGTGGGGGGGGACGGATCAGCCCCAGCATTTT.

A few counts support this clone. The V gene is TRBV7-2, the J gene TRBJ1-1; D gene ambiguous. This CDR3 spans 13 amino acids. The ends were cut back, 1 base at V and 11 bases at J, with 14 bases in the middle. Looked up from germline, CDR1 is SGHTA and CDR2 is FQGNSA. The chain's CDR3 is CASSLEASDRAFF. The CDR3, as DNA: TGTGCCAGCAGCTTAGAGGCAAGCGACCGGGCTTTCTTT.

The chain has TRBV18 and TRBJ2-7, with TRBD2 identical over 14 bases. V dropped 3 bases and J dropped 3; count of bases not matched to a gene: 7. The CDR3 runs 17 residues. The germline V gene encodes CDR1 KGHSH and CDR2 LQKENI. The CDR3 nucleotides read TGTGCCAGCTCACCGGGGACTAGCGGGAGTGTTTTCTACGAGCAGTACTTC. This sequence encodes CASSPGTSGSVFYEQYF.

This rearrangement joins TRBV2 to TRBJ1-4; perhaps TRBD1 as D (6 bases). The CDR3 is made up of 16 amino acids. Per germline, CDR1 SNHLY and CDR2 FYNNEI. V lost 6 bases to trimming and J lost 0 bases, with 14 bases between them. DNA of the CDR3: TGTGCCAGCAGCCCGACAGGCCCTACAACTAATGAAAAACTGTTTTTT. It translates to CASSPTGPTTNEKLFF.

The CDR3 loop reads CASSSDNPQGEQFF. CDR3 nucleotides: TGTGCCAGCAGCTCAGATAACCCACAAGGAGAGCAGTTCTTC. The chain combines TRBV7-2 with TRBJ2-1; no clear D gene. Germline V gives CDR1 SGHTA, CDR2 FQGNSA. V gave up 4 bases and J gave up 10 bases, with 17 bases separating them. The CDR3 sequence is 14 residues long.